The TCR beta chain under discussion was sequenced for a study of CD4 T cells in relation to SARS-CoV-2 and coronaviruses. About the research overall: PBMCs were cultured with antigen for about eleven days before TCR beta sequencing.

The data were produced by immunoSEQ multiplex PCR, yet TCRdb's version contains in-frame clones alone and is incomplete. This sample has tens of thousands of clones, with less than 85% found just once. The unexposed donors gave CD4+ T cells in about 2010-2019, prior to COVID-19. After ten to eleven days of culture, CD4+ T cells were isolated. With regard to this clone: What it binds is unknown.

The sample taken for sequencing was CD4+ T cells from PBMCs, cultured in vitro. This sequence was found in a human donor in good health.

CDR3 bases: TGTGCCAGCAGTCGGGGCCTGGGGGCCCGGCCGGCGACAGATACGCAGTATTTT. Translated, it gives CASSRGLGARPATDTQYF. The chain joins TRBV6-2 or TRBV6-3 to TRBJ2-3; TRBD1 is a possible D gene (6 bases). V lost 5 bases to trimming and J lost 3 bases, with 24 bases between them. Germline V gives CDR1 MNHEY, CDR2 SVGEGT. The CDR3 consists of 18 residues.